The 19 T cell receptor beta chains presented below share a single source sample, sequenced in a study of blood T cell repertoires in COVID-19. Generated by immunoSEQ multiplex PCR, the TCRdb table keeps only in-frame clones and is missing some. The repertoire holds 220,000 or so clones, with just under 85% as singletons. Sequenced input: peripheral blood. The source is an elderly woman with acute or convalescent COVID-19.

CDR3: CASSRGLANTEAFF. In DNA form, the CDR3 reads TGTGCCAGCAGCAGGGGACTTGCCAACACTGAAGCTTTCTTT. This chain joins TRBV7-8 and TRBJ1-1, with D perhaps TRBD1 (5 bases). This CDR3 contains 14 residues. Germline CDR1 reads SGHVS; CDR2 reads FQNEAQ. V was clipped by 5 bases and J by 2 bases, with 12 bases between them.

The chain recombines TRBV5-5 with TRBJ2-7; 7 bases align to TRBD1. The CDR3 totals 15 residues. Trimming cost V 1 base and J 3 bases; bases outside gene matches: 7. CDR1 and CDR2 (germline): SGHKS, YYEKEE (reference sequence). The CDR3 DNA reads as TGTGCCAGCAGCTTGACCGGGACAGCTTTCTACGAGCAGTACTTC. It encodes CASSLTGTAFYEQYF.

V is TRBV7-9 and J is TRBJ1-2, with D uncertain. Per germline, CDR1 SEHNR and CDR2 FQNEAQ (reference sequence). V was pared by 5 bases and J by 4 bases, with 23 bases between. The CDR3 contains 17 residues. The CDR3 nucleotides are TGTGCCAGCAGCACCATGGGGTGGGGAGATCGGAGCTATGGCTACACCTTC. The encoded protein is CASSTMGWGDRSYGYTF.

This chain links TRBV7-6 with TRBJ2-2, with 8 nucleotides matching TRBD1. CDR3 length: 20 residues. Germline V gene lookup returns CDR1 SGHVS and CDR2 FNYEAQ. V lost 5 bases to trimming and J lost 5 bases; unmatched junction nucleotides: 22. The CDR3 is CASSVGPTTRRGLGTGELFF. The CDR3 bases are TGTGCCAGCAGCGTCGGGCCTACAACCCGCAGGGGGCTGGGGACCGGGGAGCTGTTTTTT.

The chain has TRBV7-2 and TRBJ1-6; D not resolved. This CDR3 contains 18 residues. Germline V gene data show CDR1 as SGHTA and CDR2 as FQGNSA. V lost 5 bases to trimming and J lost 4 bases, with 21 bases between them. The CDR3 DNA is TGTGCCAGCAGCCTTACTCCTTATCCAGAGGCTTATAATTCACCCCTCCACTTT. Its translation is CASSLTPYPEAYNSPLHF. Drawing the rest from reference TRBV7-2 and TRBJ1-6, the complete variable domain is GAGVSQSPSNKVTEKGKDVELRCDPISGHTALYWYRQSLGQGLEFLIYFQGNSAPDKSGLPSDRFSAERTGGSVSTLTIQRTQQEDSAVYLCASSLTPYPEAYNSPLHFGNGTRLTVT.

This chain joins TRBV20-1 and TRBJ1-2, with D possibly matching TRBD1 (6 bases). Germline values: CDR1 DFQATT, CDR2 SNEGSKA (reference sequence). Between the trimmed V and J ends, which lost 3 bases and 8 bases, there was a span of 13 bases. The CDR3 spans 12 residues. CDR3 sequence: CSASWGLGGYTF. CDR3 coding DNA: TGCAGTGCTAGTTGGGGGCTCGGGGGCTACACCTTC.

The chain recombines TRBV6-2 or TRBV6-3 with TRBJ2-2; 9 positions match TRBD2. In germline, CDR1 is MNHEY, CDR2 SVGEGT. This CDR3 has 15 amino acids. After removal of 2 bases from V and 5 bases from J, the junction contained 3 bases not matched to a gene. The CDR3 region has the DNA TGTGCCAGCAGTTACGCGGGAGGGCGTACCGGGGAGCTGTTTTTT. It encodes CASSYAGGRTGELFF.

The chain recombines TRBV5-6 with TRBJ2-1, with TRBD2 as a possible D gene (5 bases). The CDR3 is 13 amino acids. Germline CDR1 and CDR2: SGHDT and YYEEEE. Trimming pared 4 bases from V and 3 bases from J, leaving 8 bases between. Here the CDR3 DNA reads TGTGCCAGCAGCCGGGAAGTCTACAATGAGCAGTTCTTC. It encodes CASSREVYNEQFF. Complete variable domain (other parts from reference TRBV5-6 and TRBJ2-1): DAGVTQSPTHLIKTRGQQVTLRCSPKSGHDTVSWYQQALGQGPQFIFQYYEEEERQRGNFPDRFSGHQFPNYSSELNVNALLLGDSALYLCASSREVYNEQFFGPGTRLTVL.

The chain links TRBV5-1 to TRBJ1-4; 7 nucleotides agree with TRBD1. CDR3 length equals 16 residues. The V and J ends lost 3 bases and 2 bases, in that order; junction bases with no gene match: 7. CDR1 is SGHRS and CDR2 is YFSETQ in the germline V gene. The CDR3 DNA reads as TGCGCCAGCAGCTCAAGACCGGGACAGACTAATGAAAAACTGTTTTTT. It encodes CASSSRPGQTNEKLFF.

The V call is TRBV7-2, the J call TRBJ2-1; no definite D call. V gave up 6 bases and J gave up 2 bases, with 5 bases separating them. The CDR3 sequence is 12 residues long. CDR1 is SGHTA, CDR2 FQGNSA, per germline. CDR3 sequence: CASRLTYNEQFF. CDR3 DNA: TGTGCCAGCAGACTGACCTACAATGAGCAGTTCTTC.

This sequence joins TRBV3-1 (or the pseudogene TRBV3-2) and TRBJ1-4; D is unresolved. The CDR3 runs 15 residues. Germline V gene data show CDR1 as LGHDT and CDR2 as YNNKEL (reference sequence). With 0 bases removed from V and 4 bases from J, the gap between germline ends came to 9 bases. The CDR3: CASSQDMRYNEKLFF. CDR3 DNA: TGTGCCAGCAGCCAAGATATGCGATATAATGAAAAACTGTTTTTT.

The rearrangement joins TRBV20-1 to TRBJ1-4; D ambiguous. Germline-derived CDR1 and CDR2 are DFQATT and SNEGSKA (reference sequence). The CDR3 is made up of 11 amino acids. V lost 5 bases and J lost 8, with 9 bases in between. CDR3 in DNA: TGCAGTGCTCCATCCCGGGAAAAACTGTTTTTT. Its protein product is CSAPSREKLFF.

In DNA form, the CDR3 reads TGTGCCAGCAGCGAATACCCGGGACAGGGGATGCGAGAGACCCAGTACTTC. This sequence encodes CASSEYPGQGMRETQYF. This chain links TRBV7-9 with TRBJ2-5; 10 positions match TRBD1. V was clipped by 5 bases and J by 4 bases; unmatched bases: 13. This CDR3 is 17 amino acids long. Germline loops: CDR1 SEHNR, CDR2 FQNEAQ (reference sequence).

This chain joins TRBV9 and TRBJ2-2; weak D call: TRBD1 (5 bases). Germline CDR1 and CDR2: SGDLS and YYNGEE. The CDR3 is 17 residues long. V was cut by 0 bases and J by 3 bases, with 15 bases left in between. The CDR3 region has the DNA TGTGCCAGCAGCGTAGTTGGGCAGGGTTTTGACACCGGGGAGCTGTTTTTT. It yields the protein CASSVVGQGFDTGELFF.

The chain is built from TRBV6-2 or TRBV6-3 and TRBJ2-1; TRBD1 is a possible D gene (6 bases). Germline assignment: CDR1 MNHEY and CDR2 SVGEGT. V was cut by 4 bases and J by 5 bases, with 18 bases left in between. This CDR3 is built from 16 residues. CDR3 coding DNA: TGTGCCAGCAGTTCCTCCGGACAGAACCAAAACAATGAGCAGTTCTTC. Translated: CASSSSGQNQNNEQFF.

The chain's CDR3 is CASSLGTSERETQYF. The CDR3 DNA is TGTGCCAGCAGCCTAGGGACTAGCGAGCGAGAGACCCAGTACTTC. J is TRBJ2-5 and V is TRBV11-2, with 10 bases that match TRBD2. This CDR3 has 15 amino acids. Germline-derived CDR1 and CDR2 are SGHAT and FQNNGV. The junction had 7 bases not matched to a gene; V was cut back by 5 bases and J by 4 bases.

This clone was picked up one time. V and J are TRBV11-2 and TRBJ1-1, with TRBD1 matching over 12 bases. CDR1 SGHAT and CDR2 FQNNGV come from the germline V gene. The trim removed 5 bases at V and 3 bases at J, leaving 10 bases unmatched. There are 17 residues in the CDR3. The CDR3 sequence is CASSRTGTGGLYTEAFF. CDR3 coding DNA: TGTGCCAGCAGCAGAACCGGGACAGGGGGCTTGTACACTGAAGCTTTCTTT.

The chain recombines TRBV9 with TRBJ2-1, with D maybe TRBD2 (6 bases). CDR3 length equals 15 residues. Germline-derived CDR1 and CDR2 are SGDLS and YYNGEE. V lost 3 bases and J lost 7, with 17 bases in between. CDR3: CASSGGAGRGNEQFF. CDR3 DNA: TGTGCCAGCAGCGGCGGGGCAGGGCGAGGAAATGAGCAGTTCTTC.

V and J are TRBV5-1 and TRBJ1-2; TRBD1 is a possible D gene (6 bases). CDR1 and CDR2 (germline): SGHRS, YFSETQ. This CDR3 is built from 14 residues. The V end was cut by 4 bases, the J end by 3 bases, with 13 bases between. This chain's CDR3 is CASSPEQGYYGYTF. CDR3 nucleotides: TGCGCCAGCAGCCCGGAACAGGGTTACTATGGCTACACCTTC.